This T cell receptor (beta chain) emerged from a study of spatial heterogeneity in lung cancer. Looking at the study overall: As counted in raw reads, each unique TCR and UMI combination appeared more than ten times on average.

One entry per CDR3 protein results from TCRdb running MiXCR on the 5' RACE reads. Of over 14,000 distinct CDR3 sequences in the sample, about 7.9% were seen once. This clonotype was recorded many times. Stated time point: sample taken at primary tumor resection. Unsorted whole RNA of tumor, nontumor lung or frozen PBMC was sequenced. Sequencing used PBMCs, obtained at surgery. The receptor was derived from a female donor with early-stage non-small cell lung cancer.

CDR3 in amino acids: CASSKAISRTKQYF. The CDR3 DNA is TGTGCCAGCAGCAAAGCAATTTCCCGTACGAAGCAGTACTTC. The V call is TRBV21-1, the J call TRBJ2-7; the table's D gene call, TRBD1, was not cross checked with the DNA. TRBV21-1 is described as a pseudogene. This CDR3 is built from 14 residues.